Included here is one TCR beta chain sequence, with context. Antigen unknown. The data originate from a study of OX40 agonist ivuxolimab in advanced cancers. Study-level points and caveats: Some nonresponders likewise displayed low normalized T-cell clonal expansion.

Data came from immunoSEQ multiplex PCR; TCRdb stores just in-frame clones and leaves some out. This sample yields 100,000 to 150,000 clones, of which roughly 95% are seen a single time; 0.15% to 0.16% belongs to the top ten. Germline V gives CDR1 SEHNR, CDR2 FQNEAQ (reference sequence). The CDR3 loop spans 16 amino acids. Losses at the gene ends were 4 bases for V and 2 bases for J; bases not matched to a gene: 6. The rearrangement uses TRBV7-9 and TRBJ2-1; TRBD2 agrees at 9 bases. Specimen: CD4+ or CD8+ T cells sorted from blood, collected in a trial of the OX40 agonist ivuxolimab. This receptor was taken from an adult with an advanced solid tumor such as melanoma, head and neck, liver or kidney cancer. The CDR3 reads CASSSRLAVTYNEQFF. As DNA, the CDR3 is TGTGCCAGCAGCTCCCGACTAGCGGTTACCTACAATGAGCAGTTCTTC.